A single sample gave rise to the 32 T cell receptor beta chains below, sequenced in a study of metastatic and nonmetastatic thyroid tumors. With MiXCR, TCRdb called clones anew from the PCR reads. This sample has tens of thousands of clones, with 20% to 30% found just once. Each patient went into thyroid surgery without having received any treatment. The specimen sequenced was blood. These receptors all stem from a female donor with papillary thyroid cancer or a benign thyroid nodule (not recorded which). Some clones in this sample may be carry-over from other donors' samples.

V and J are TRBV20-1 and TRBJ2-3; TRBD2 aligns across 10 bases. The V and J ends lost 3 bases and 5 bases, in that order; junction bases with no gene match: 17. This CDR3 region has 18 residues. Germline loops: CDR1 DFQATT, CDR2 SNEGSKA (reference sequence). The DNA for the CDR3 is TGCAGTGCTAGCGTTCCCCCGGGACTAGCGTTAGGGATAGATACGCAGTATTTT. Its translation is CSASVPPGLALGIDTQYF.

This clone was found many times. The V and J genes are TRBV19 and TRBJ2-5, with no clear D. Trimming cost V 5 bases and J 2 bases, with 12 bases left between them. The CDR3 is 14 amino acids. The germline gives CDR1 LNHDA, CDR2 SQIVND (reference sequence). DNA of the CDR3: TGTGCCAGTAGTGTTGGCGGCTTACAAGAGACCCAGTACTTC. Its translation: CASSVGGLQETQYF.

This clone was seen only once. Compared with germline, one end of the junction differs, possibly owing to a read error. The rearrangement links TRBV28 to TRBJ1-2; D remains unclear. The germline gives CDR1 MDHEN, CDR2 SYDVKM. The CDR3 runs to 13 residues. The CDR3 loop is CASSRTPKYGYTF. The CDR3 DNA is TGTGCCAGCAGCCGAACACCGAAATATGGATACACCTTC.

For this clone: The junction and the germline gene differ at one end; a read error may be behind it. The gene calls are TRBV7-9 and TRBJ1-3; D not certain. This CDR3 contains 13 residues. Germline V gene data show CDR1 as SEHNR and CDR2 as FQNEAQ (reference sequence). CDR3 region: CASSRSGENTIYF. The CDR3 DNA reads as TGTGCCAGCAGCCGAAGTGGGGAGAACACCATCTACTTT.

This clone was seen at least ten times. V gene TRBV7-8 combines with J gene TRBJ2-3; 11 nucleotides agree with TRBD2. This CDR3 spans 16 amino acids. V dropped 3 bases and J dropped 5; count of bases not matched to a gene: 7. Looked up from germline, CDR1 is SGHVS and CDR2 is FQNEAQ. In DNA form, the CDR3 reads TGTGCCAGCAGCTTGAAGACTAGCGGGAAAATAGATACGCAGTATTTT. Translated: CASSLKTSGKIDTQYF.

This clone has a count of ten or more. The CDR3 DNA reads as TGTGCCAGCAGCCAAGATGCCCTCGGGACAAAGCGCGAGACCCAGTACTTC. As protein: CASSQDALGTKRETQYF. This chain links TRBV3-1 with TRBJ2-5; tentative D call: TRBD1 (6 bases). There are 17 residues in the CDR3. Germline CDR1 is LGHDT and CDR2 is YNNKEL (reference sequence). V was pared by 0 bases and J by 5 bases, with 19 bases between.

This clone was recorded many times. This sequence joins TRBV20-1 and TRBJ2-7; D possibly corresponds to TRBD2 (5 bases). V was clipped by 6 bases and J by 1 base, with 16 bases between them. CDR1 and CDR2 from the germline V gene are DFQATT and SNEGSKA (reference sequence). The CDR3 totals 14 residues. CDR3 in amino acids: CSATKRTGSYEQYF. As DNA, the CDR3 is TGCAGTGCGACGAAGCGGACTGGGTCCTACGAGCAGTACTTC.

In its sample, this clone was seen a few times. The chain recombines TRBV28 with TRBJ2-1, with 7 bases aligning to TRBD2. The V and J ends lost 7 bases and 3 bases, in that order; junction bases with no gene match: 12. Germline V gene sequence: CDR1 MDHEN, CDR2 SYDVKM. This CDR3 has 16 amino acids. The CDR3 loop is CASNPGVAGYYNEQFF. CDR3 sequence (DNA): TGTGCCAGCAACCCTGGAGTAGCGGGCTACTACAATGAGCAGTTCTTC.

Only a few counts were recorded for this clone. Germline is not matched at one junction end, which may reflect a read error. The DNA of the CDR3 is TGTGCCAGCAGCCAAGGCGGGTATGAACAGTTCTTC. As protein: CASSQGGYEQFF. The chain recombines TRBV6-1 with TRBJ2-1; D perhaps matches TRBD2 (5 bases). The CDR3 has 12 residues. In germline, CDR1 is MNHNS, CDR2 SASEGT.

The rearrangement joins TRBV11-2 to TRBJ1-2, with D possibly TRBD1 on 6 matching bases. The CDR3 covers 13 residues. Germline lookup yields CDR1 SGHAT and CDR2 FQNNGV. The germline V and J ends were trimmed by 3 bases and 4 bases, with 9 bases remaining between them. The CDR3 protein is CASSFGQFYGYTF. The CDR3 nucleotides are TGTGCCAGCAGCTTCGGACAGTTCTATGGCTACACCTTC.

Within the sample, this clone is medium-sized. This chain joins TRBV12-3 or TRBV12-4 and TRBJ2-7; D assignment may be TRBD1 or TRBD2 (5 bases each). V dropped 5 bases and J dropped 2 bases, with 13 bases sitting between them. The CDR3 extends over 14 amino acids. The CDR3 loop is CASSETGTAYEQYF. The CDR3 bases are TGTGCCAGCAGTGAGACCGGGACCGCCTACGAGCAGTACTTC.

This clone was seen ten or more times. A much larger clone differs by one base, so this may be a read error. Without the conserved terminal phenylalanine or tryptophan, this CDR3 likely stems from a read error. At the DNA level, this CDR3 is encoded by other sequences in the same sample as well. The J gene is TRBJ2-7, the V gene TRBV6-1, with D perhaps matching TRBD2 (6 bases). V was pared by 5 bases and J by 3 bases, with 20 bases between. This CDR3 comprises 16 residues. Germline-derived CDR1 and CDR2 are MNHNS and SASEGT. CDR3 residues: CASSLGLPTVGYEQYL. The CDR3 DNA sequence: TGTGCCAGCAGTCTGGGACTTCCGACGGTGGGCTACGAGCAGTACCTC.

This clone was detected many times. The genes are TRBV4-3 and TRBJ2-7, with D maybe TRBD1 (7 bases). Germline V gives CDR1 LGHNA, CDR2 YSLEER. CDR3 length: 13 residues. Trimming removed 0 bases at V and 6 bases at J, with 9 bases between. The chain's CDR3 is CASSQDQGGEQYF. The CDR3 nucleotides are TGCGCCAGCAGCCAAGATCAGGGGGGCGAGCAGTACTTC.

In this sample, this clone is medium-sized (0.01 to 0.1%). The chain employs TRBV6-1 and TRBJ1-2; D is uncertain. CDR1 and CDR2 (germline): MNHNS, SASEGT. The CDR3 length is 15 residues. V lost 0 bases to trimming and J lost 5 bases, with 13 bases between them. CDR3 protein: CASSEAFGYGYGYTF. The DNA for the CDR3 is TGTGCCAGCAGTGAAGCGTTTGGGTATGGGTATGGCTACACCTTC.

Comments on this clone: One end of the junction is discordant with germline, which a read error may explain. The identical CDR3 is also encoded by other nucleotide sequences in the sample. This chain links TRBV14 with TRBJ1-2; 9 positions match TRBD1. The CDR3 runs 16 residues. CDR1 SGHDN and CDR2 FVKESK come from the germline V gene. CDR3 bases: TGTGCCAGTAGCCATACCCGGACAGGGGCAACGAGAGGCTACACCTTC. This codes for CASSHTRTGATRGYTF.

This clone was detected many times. At one end, the junction sequence differs from germline, possibly due to a read error. The chain recombines TRBV20-1 with TRBJ2-3; TRBD2 agrees at 13 bases. The length of the CDR3 is 14 residues. Looked up from germline, CDR1 is DFQATT and CDR2 is SNEGSKA (reference sequence). In DNA form, the CDR3 reads TGCAGTGCAAGAGGACTAGCGGGAGAGAATACGCAGTATTTT. It encodes CSARGLAGENTQYF.

Regarding this clone: It is likely a read error, because the conserved phenylalanine at the end of the CDR3 is missing. V usage is TRBV6-1 and J usage is TRBJ2-2, with a weak D call TRBD1 (5 bases). Germline V gene data show CDR1 as MNHNS and CDR2 as SASEGT. Trimming left V 0 bases short and J 5 bases short, with 10 bases between. CDR3 size: 15 residues. The CDR3 sequence: CASSEAWGRTGELFC. CDR3 DNA: TGTGCCAGCAGTGAAGCGTGGGGCAGGACCGGGGAGCTGTTTTGT.

This clone showed up many times. The gene calls are TRBV3-1 and TRBJ1-6; D ambiguous. This CDR3 has 13 amino acids. V was trimmed by 6 bases and J by 14 bases, leaving 17 bases between them. Germline assignment: CDR1 LGHDT and CDR2 YNNKEL (reference sequence). The CDR3 reads CASSDPGSRSLHF. CDR3 DNA: TGTGCCAGCAGTGACCCGGGGTCCCGATCCCTCCACTTT. Full variable domain (remainder filled in from reference TRBV3-1 and TRBJ1-6): DTAVSQTPKYLVTQMGNDKSIKCEQNLGHDTMYWYKQDSKKFLKIMFSYNNKELIINETVPNRFSPKSPDKAHLNLHINSLELGDSAVYFCASSDPGSRSLHFGNGTRLTVT.

For this clone: The junction and the germline gene differ at one end; a read error may be behind it. This chain connects TRBV6-1 to TRBJ1-1, with unresolved D. The CDR3 contains 13 residues. Germline lookup yields CDR1 MNHNS and CDR2 SASEGT. The CDR3 DNA sequence: TGTGCCAACAGTCTCCGAGGGAACACTGAAGCTTTCTTT. Residues: CANSLRGNTEAFF.

There are many counts of this clone. The chain uses TRBV9 and TRBJ1-5; a weak D match, TRBD1 (6 bases). Per the germline V gene, CDR1 is SGDLS and CDR2 is YYNGEE. CDR3 length equals 12 residues. V was pared by 0 bases and J by 9 bases, with 7 bases between. The CDR3 sequence: CASSVEGGPQHF. CDR3 DNA sequence: TGTGCCAGCAGCGTAGAGGGGGGGCCCCAGCATTTT.

The CDR3 nucleotides read TGCAGTGCCAGGGACAGAGAGGTCTCACCCCTCCACTTT. Protein sequence: CSARDREVSPLHF. V gene TRBV20-1 combines with J gene TRBJ1-6, with TRBD1 identical over 7 bases. The germline gives CDR1 DFQATT, CDR2 SNEGSKA (reference sequence). Trimming cost V 6 bases and J 10 bases; bases outside gene matches: 9. CDR3 length: 13 residues.

This clone was recorded at least ten times. The rearrangement uses TRBV9 and TRBJ2-1; a weak D match, TRBD1 (6 bases). CDR3 length equals 13 residues. V was shortened by 1 base and J by 9 bases, with 11 bases between the two germline ends. Germline V gene sequence: CDR1 SGDLS, CDR2 YYNGEE. The CDR3 sequence: CASSVTGSREQFF. The CDR3 nucleotides are TGTGCCAGCAGCGTAACAGGGAGCCGTGAGCAGTTCTTC.

This clone was seen ten or more times. The chain couples TRBV6-6 to TRBJ1-5; a weak D match, TRBD1 (6 bases). The CDR3 runs to 15 residues. The germline gives CDR1 MNHNY, CDR2 SVGAGI (reference sequence). V was clipped by 0 bases and J by 7 bases, with 13 bases between them. The CDR3 bases are TGTGCCAGCAGTTACTCTGGACAGAGGAACCAGCCCCAGCATTTT. This gives the protein CASSYSGQRNQPQHF.

This clone has at least ten counts. This chain uses TRBV4-1 with TRBJ2-7, with 8 bases lining up with TRBD1. This CDR3 spans 15 amino acids. The V segment lost 2 bases and the J segment 0 bases; nucleotides outside the gene matches: 3. The germline gives CDR1 MGHRA, CDR2 YSYEKL. The CDR3, as DNA: TGCGCCAGCAGCCAACGGACAGGGAGCTCCTACGAGCAGTACTTC. Protein sequence: CASSQRTGSSYEQYF.

A word on this clone: Its ends do not fully match the called genes, so a read error is possible. This chain uses TRBV6-1 with TRBJ2-7, with 8 bases lining up with TRBD1. CDR1 and CDR2 (germline): MNHNS, SASEGT. The CDR3 totals 16 residues. The CDR3 loop reads CDSSKTPLTGVREQYF. The CDR3 region has the DNA TGTGACAGCAGTAAAACCCCCTTGACAGGGGTGAGAGAGCAGTACTTC.

In this sample, this clone turned up many times. J is TRBJ1-1 and V is TRBV4-1; no reliable D call. V was clipped by 6 bases and J by 0 bases, with 5 bases between them. CDR1 and CDR2 from the germline V gene are MGHRA and YSYEKL. This CDR3 spans 12 amino acids. CDR3: CASRGMNTEAFF. The CDR3, as DNA: TGCGCCAGCAGGGGTATGAACACTGAAGCTTTCTTT.

This clone was counted ten times or more. V is TRBV29-1 and J is TRBJ1-1; D gene uncertain. CDR1 and CDR2 from the germline V gene are SQVTM and ANQGSEA. The CDR3 covers 13 residues. Trimming pared 4 bases from V and 0 bases from J, leaving 9 bases between. CDR3 loop: CSVVKGMNTEAFF. Written as DNA, the CDR3 is TGCAGCGTTGTAAAGGGTATGAACACTGAAGCTTTCTTT.

The chain employs TRBV10-3 and TRBJ1-3; 9 bases agree with TRBD1. The CDR3 sequence is 17 residues long. V was clipped by 5 bases and J by 0 bases; unmatched bases: 8. CDR1 and CDR2 (germline): ENHRY, SYGVKD. The CDR3 protein is CAISHRDRVPSGNTIYF. The CDR3 coding sequence is TGTGCCATCAGTCACAGGGACAGGGTTCCCTCTGGAAACACCATATATTTT.

At least ten counts were recorded for this clone. The chain employs TRBV12-3 or TRBV12-4 and TRBJ1-2; D not certain. The CDR3 runs 13 residues. V was clipped by 1 base and J by 2 bases, with 5 bases between them. The CDR3 reads CASSLGRNYGYTF. The CDR3 bases are TGTGCCAGCAGTTTAGGCAGGAACTATGGCTACACCTTC.

Points on this clone: The missing conserved phenylalanine or tryptophan at the end of this CDR3 makes a read error likely. The limits of the CDR3 on the DNA are not certain, so only TCRdb's listed CDR3 is given. This chain connects TRBV28 to TRBJ1-2. With termini counted, the CDR3 has 12 amino acids. Germline V CDR1 and CDR2: MDHEN, SYDVKM. CDR3 sequence reads: CASGRAQYGYSL.

This clone was counted at least ten times. The chain recombines TRBV6-1 with TRBJ2-6; TRBD1 is a possible D gene (8 bases). From germline, CDR1 is MNHNS and CDR2 SASEGT. V lost 5 bases and J lost 4, with 15 bases in between. The CDR3 is 16 amino acids. The CDR3 is CASSWGGQVGANVLTF. Written as DNA, the CDR3 is TGTGCCAGCAGTTGGGGGGGACAGGTCGGGGCCAACGTCCTGACTTTC.

Many counts were recorded for this clone. The chain uses TRBV30 and TRBJ2-5; 16 positions agree with TRBD2. This CDR3 comprises 13 residues. The J segment lost 5 bases and the V segment lost 8 bases, leaving 2 bases of the junction unmatched. CDR1 GTSNPN and CDR2 SVGIG come from the germline V gene (reference sequence). CDR3 sequence reads: CAGTSGRAETQYF. The DNA of the CDR3 is TGTGCCGGGACTAGCGGGAGGGCGGAGACCCAGTACTTC.